The following is a T cell receptor (beta chain) sequence with its context. This clone was observed once. What antigen it recognizes has not been identified. No quality values exist for individual bases; no much larger clone is one base distant. The source of the sample is a study of blood T cell repertoires in COVID-19 (dated by TCRdb to 2018 to 2021). With regard to the full study: Samples from collaborators originated in the United States, Italy and Spain and spanned both the acute and convalescent phases of COVID-19. Where HLA class I and class II types were available, the types were taken from metadata supplied by the sample provider, not from assay-based typing. The repertoires were released in a freely available public database meant as a resource for research on the immune response to SARS-CoV-2. Samples came from the ongoing ImmuneRACE study (first 160 participants) plus 1,254 subjects from 6 global collaborators. Deeply sampled blood TCRbeta repertoires from subjects exposed to, actively infected with, or recovered from COVID-19 were included in the dataset. The sample metadata nearly always contained a de-identified subject ID, COVID-19 status, age in years and sex. The material from the prospective study consisted of cDNA or gDNA derived from T cells, B-cell-depleted T cells, or PBMCs.

General conclusions and limits of the study: How much clinical and demographic metadata was included differed by source and by participant, and the metadata was provided uncurated.

Its CDR3 holds 15 amino acids, cysteine through phenylalanine. Only CDR3 DNA remains: 45 bases, in frame from the first base. Trimming leaves V shorter by 4 bases and J shorter by 3 bases, with the junction holding 7 bases beyond the gene matches. Reading the germline V gene gives CDR1 SGHRS and CDR2 YFSETQ. The immunoSEQ Assay, a bias-controlled multiplex PCR, was used to amplify TCRbeta CDR3 regions from genomic DNA. The original pipeline was this. The number of nucleated cells in each sample was estimated from the amplification of reference gene primers within the assay. To quantify the absolute abundance of each unique TCRbeta CDR3 rearrangement, sequence reads were collapsed and filtered. Productive Simpson clonality was computed per sample as the square root of Simpson's diversity index over productive rearrangements. TCRdb took this table from immuneACCESS and kept in-frame rearrangements with V and J called. Such tables lack part of the clones; where checked against another copy, unresolved V genes explain under half of the gap, and the rest is unexplained. From that table come the V and J calls and clone size; the DNA was used to work out D and trimming. The sample table shows roughly 400,000 clones, and around nine tenths are seen once. The ten largest clones take up less than 2% of the sample.

In the prospective study, participants were roughly 18 to 90 years old, resided in under 30 geographic areas of the United States, and were enrolled through a virtual design. To assign participants to cohorts, the prospective study relied on clinical history that participants themselves reported in a screening survey and a study questionnaire. Recovered participants in ImmuneRACE Cohort 3 were defined as having two consecutive negative NP/OP PCR tests, clearance from a healthcare professional, or resolution of symptoms. In the prospective study, whole blood, serum and a nasopharyngeal or oropharyngeal swab were collected from each participant by mobile phlebotomists. Additional blood draws and questionnaires over an approximately 2-month period could optionally be provided by prospective study participants. Before DNA extraction, blood samples from the prospective study were shipped at room temperature or frozen.

The TCR sequence derives from a young woman who had recovered from COVID-19. The specimen sequenced was PBMCs or T cells enriched from blood (not recorded which). The sequence links TRBV5-1 to TRBJ1-1; 9 of the junction bases match TRBD1. The CDR3 is CASSQQGASDTEAFF. The DNA sequence is given as TGCGCCAGCAGCCAACAGGGGGCGTCGGACACTGAAGCTTTCTTT.